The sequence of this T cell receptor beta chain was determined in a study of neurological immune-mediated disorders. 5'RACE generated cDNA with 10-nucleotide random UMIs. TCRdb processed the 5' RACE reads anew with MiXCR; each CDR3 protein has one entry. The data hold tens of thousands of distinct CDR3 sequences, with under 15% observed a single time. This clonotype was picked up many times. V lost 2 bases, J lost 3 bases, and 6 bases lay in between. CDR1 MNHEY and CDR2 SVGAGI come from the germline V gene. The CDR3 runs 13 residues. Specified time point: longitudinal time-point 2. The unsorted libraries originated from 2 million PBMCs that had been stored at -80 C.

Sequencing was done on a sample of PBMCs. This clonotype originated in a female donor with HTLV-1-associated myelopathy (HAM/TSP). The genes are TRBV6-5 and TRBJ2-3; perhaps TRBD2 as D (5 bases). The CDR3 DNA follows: TGTGCCAGCAGTTACGGGAGTACAGATACGCAGTATTTT. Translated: CASSYGSTDTQYF.